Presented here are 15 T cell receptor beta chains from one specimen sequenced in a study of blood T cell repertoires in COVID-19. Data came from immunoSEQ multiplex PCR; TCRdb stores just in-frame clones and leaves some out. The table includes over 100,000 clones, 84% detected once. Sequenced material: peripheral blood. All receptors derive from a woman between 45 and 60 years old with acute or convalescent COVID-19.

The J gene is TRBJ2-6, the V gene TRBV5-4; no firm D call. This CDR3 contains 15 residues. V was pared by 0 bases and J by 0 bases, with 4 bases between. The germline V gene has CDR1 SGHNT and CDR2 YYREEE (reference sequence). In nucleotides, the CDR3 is TGTGCCAGCAGCTTGGTCAGCTCTGGGGCCAACGTCCTGACTTTC. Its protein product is CASSLVSSGANVLTF.

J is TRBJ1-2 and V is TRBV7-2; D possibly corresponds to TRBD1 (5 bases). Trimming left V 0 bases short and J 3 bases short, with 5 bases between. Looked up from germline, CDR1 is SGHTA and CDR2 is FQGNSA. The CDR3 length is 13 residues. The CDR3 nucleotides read TGTGCCAGCAGCTTAGCCAGGGACTATGGCTACACCTTC. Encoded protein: CASSLARDYGYTF. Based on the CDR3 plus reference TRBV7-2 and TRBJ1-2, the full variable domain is GAGVSQSPSNKVTEKGKDVELRCDPISGHTALYWYRQSLGQGLEFLIYFQGNSAPDKSGLPSDRFSAERTGGSVSTLTIQRTQQEDSAVYLCASSLARDYGYTFGSGTRLTVV.

The CDR3 DNA follows: TGTGCCACTGTAGGGGGCTCGTCAGATACGCAGTATTTT. Translating it yields CATVGGSSDTQYF. V usage is TRBV10-3 and J usage is TRBJ2-3; 7 nucleotides line up with TRBD1. The CDR3 contains 13 residues. After removal of 10 bases from V and 4 bases from J, the junction contained 8 bases not matched to a gene. The germline V gene has CDR1 ENHRY and CDR2 SYGVKD.

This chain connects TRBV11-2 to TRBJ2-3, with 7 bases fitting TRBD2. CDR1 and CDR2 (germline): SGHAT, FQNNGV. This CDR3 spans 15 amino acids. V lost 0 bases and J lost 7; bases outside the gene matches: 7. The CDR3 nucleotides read TGTGCCAGCAGCTTAGATCCGGGCGGGGGTAATACGCAGTATTTT. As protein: CASSLDPGGGNTQYF.

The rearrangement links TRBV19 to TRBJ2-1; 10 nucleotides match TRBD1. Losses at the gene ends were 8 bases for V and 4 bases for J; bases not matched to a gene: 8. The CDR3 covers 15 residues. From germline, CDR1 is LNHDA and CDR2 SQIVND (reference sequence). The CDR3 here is CASARGTGEYNEQFF. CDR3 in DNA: TGTGCCAGTGCTAGGGGGACAGGGGAATACAATGAGCAGTTCTTC.

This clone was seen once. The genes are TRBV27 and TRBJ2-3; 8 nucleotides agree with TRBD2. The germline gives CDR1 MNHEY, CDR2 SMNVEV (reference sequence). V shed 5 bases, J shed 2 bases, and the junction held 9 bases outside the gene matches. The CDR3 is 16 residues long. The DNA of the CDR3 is TGTGCCAGCAGTCACGGACTAGCCCGGGCCACAGATACGCAGTATTTT. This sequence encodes CASSHGLARATDTQYF.

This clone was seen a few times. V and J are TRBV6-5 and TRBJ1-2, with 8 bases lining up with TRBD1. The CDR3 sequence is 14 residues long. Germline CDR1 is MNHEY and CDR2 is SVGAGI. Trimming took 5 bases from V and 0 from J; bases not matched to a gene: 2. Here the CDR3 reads CASSRDRTNYGYTF. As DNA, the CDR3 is TGTGCCAGCAGTCGGGACAGGACTAACTATGGCTACACCTTC.

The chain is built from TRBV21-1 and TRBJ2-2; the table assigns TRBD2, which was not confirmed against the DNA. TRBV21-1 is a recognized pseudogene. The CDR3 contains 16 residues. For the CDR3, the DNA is TGTGCCAGCAGCAAACCAAGCCCGGTATCGGCCGGGGAGCTGTTTTTT. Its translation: CASSKPSPVSAGELFF.

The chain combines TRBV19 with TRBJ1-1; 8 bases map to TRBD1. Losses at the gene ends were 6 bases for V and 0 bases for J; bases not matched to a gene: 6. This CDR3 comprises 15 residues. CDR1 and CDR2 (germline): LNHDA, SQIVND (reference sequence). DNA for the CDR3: TGTGCCAGTAGCCATCGACAGGGGCTGAACACTGAAGCTTTCTTT. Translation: CASSHRQGLNTEAFF.

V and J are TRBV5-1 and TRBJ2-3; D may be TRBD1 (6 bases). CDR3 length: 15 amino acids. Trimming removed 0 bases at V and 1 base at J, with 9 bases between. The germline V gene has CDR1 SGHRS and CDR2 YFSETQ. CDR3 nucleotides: TGCGCCAGCAGCTTGGGGGGGCAGCGCACAGATACGCAGTATTTT. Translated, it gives CASSLGGQRTDTQYF. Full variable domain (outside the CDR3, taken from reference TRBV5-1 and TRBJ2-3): KAGVTQTPRYLIKTRGQQVTLSCSPISGHRSVSWYQQTPGQGLQFLFEYFSETQRNKGNFPGRFSGRQFSNSRSEMNVSTLELGDSALYLCASSLGGQRTDTQYFGPGTRLTVL.

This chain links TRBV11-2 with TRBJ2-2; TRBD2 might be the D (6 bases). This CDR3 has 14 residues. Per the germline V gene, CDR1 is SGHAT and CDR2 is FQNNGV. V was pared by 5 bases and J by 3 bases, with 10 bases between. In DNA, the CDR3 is TGTGCCAGCAGCCCCCGGGACTACACCGGGGAGCTGTTTTTT. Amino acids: CASSPRDYTGELFF.

DNA for the CDR3: TGTGCCAGCAGCCTGAACCGAGCGACAGATACGCAGTATTTT. It yields the protein CASSLNRATDTQYF. This chain links TRBV12-1 with TRBJ2-3; the D call TRBD2 from the table was never checked on the DNA. TRBV12-1 is designated a pseudogene. This CDR3 is built from 14 residues.

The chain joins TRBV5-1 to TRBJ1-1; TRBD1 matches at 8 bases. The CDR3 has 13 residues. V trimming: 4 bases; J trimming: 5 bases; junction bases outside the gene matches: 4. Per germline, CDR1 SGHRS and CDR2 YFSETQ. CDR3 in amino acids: CASSQYRGTEAFF. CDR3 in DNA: TGCGCCAGCAGCCAATACAGGGGGACTGAAGCTTTCTTT.

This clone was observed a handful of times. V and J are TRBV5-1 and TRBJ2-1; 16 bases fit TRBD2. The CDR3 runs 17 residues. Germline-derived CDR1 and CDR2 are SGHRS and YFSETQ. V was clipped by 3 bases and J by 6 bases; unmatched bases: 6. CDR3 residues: CASSSPGLAGGGNEQFF. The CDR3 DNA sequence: TGCGCCAGCAGCTCCCCGGGACTAGCGGGGGGGGGCAATGAGCAGTTCTTC.

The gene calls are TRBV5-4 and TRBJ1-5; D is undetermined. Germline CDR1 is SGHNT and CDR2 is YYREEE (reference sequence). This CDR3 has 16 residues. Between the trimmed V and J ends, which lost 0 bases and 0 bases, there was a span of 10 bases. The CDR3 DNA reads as TGTGCCAGCAGCTTGGGGGGAGGACGTAGCAATCAGCCCCAGCATTTT. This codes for CASSLGGGRSNQPQHF.